Sequencing of this T cell receptor (beta chain) was carried out in a study of T cells in localized non-small cell lung cancer. On this clone: The antigen is not known.

Assay used: immunoSEQ multiplex PCR; TCRdb lists only in-frame clones, some missing. This sample has about 59,000 clones, with about 87% found just once. Study-level points and caveats: Longer overall survival was seen with higher T cell density measured in blood. Uninvolved adjacent lung, not tumor, had the highest T cell clonality. Heterogeneity within the tumor remains possible, as just one region underwent sequencing.

The receptor's source is a man aged 35-75 years with stage I squamous cell lung carcinoma. This material consisted of peripheral blood, taken before any cancer treatment.

The CDR3 DNA follows: TGTGCCAGCAGTTTTCGGGGACTGGGGGGCTACACCTTC. Translating it yields CASSFRGLGGYTF. The V and J genes are TRBV28 and TRBJ1-2; perhaps TRBD1 as D (5 bases). Germline CDR1 MDHEN, CDR2 SYDVKM. This CDR3 comprises 13 residues. Trimming removed 3 bases from V and 8 bases from J, with 13 bases in between.